The rows below give T cell receptor beta chains drawn from one sample of a study of cytomegalovirus exposure and HLA in healthy donors. Clones were read by immunoSEQ multiplex PCR, and TCRdb kept only the in-frame ones, dropping some. This sample carries approximately 280,000 clones, approximately 90% of them seen once, and the ten largest clones take roughly 2.3%. The sample consisted of PBMCs. These receptors were collected from a woman under 30 in good health and CMV-seronegative. Both conserved end residues are part of each CDR3. The order of the fields is CDR3 protein, V gene, clone size, J gene. Clone size is shown for a subset of rows, as once, few, many or a class of expanded clone.

CDR3aa: CASNTGGVGANVLTF
v_gene: TRBV6-1
abundance: NA
j_gene: TRBJ2-6

CDR3aa: CASSLRGFTDTQYF
v_gene: TRBV7-3
abundance: NA
j_gene: TRBJ2-3

CDR3aa: CASKRDRVGGYTF
v_gene: TRBV27
abundance: NA
j_gene: TRBJ1-2

CDR3aa: CASSFQVNTEAFF
v_gene: TRBV11-3
abundance: NA
j_gene: TRBJ1-1

CDR3aa: CASSLAPGQSSTEAFF
v_gene: TRBV5-1
abundance: NA
j_gene: TRBJ1-1

CDR3aa: CASSPGTSFREQYF
v_gene: TRBV7-6
abundance: NA
j_gene: TRBJ2-7

CDR3aa: CASTRDAGQGNNEQFF
v_gene: TRBV2
abundance: NA
j_gene: TRBJ2-1

CDR3aa: CASSEGRASGNTIYF
v_gene: TRBV6-1
abundance: NA
j_gene: TRBJ1-3

CDR3aa: CASSFKQGAEETQYF
v_gene: TRBV5-4
abundance: NA
j_gene: TRBJ2-5

CDR3aa: CASSSPTGSGQPQHF
v_gene: TRBV2
abundance: NA
j_gene: TRBJ1-5

CDR3aa: CASSFLSTDTQYF
v_gene: TRBV5-4
abundance: NA
j_gene: TRBJ2-3

CDR3aa: CASSYSSPPGAGEAFF
v_gene: TRBV6-5
abundance: NA
j_gene: TRBJ1-1

CDR3aa: CATSSPPFEQYF
v_gene: TRBV15
abundance: NA
j_gene: TRBJ2-7

CDR3aa: CASSVDRRGRANEKLFF
v_gene: TRBV7-8
abundance: NA
j_gene: TRBJ1-4

CDR3aa: CAAGGRGGYTF
v_gene: TRBV6-1
abundance: NA
j_gene: TRBJ1-2

CDR3aa: CASSRLAGASTDTQYF
v_gene: TRBV4-2
abundance: NA
j_gene: TRBJ2-3

CDR3aa: CASSILVGQGRTEAFF
v_gene: TRBV19
abundance: NA
j_gene: TRBJ1-1

CDR3aa: CSIVYSYEQYF
v_gene: TRBV7-9
abundance: NA
j_gene: TRBJ2-7

CDR3aa: CASSEATLAPEAFF
v_gene: TRBV2
abundance: NA
j_gene: TRBJ1-1

CDR3aa: CASSQFNSHNYGYTF
v_gene: TRBV16
abundance: NA
j_gene: TRBJ1-2

CDR3aa: CASAGTGEPGELFF
v_gene: TRBV5-3
abundance: NA
j_gene: TRBJ2-2

CDR3aa: CASSLRTGFAYGYTF
v_gene: TRBV5-6
abundance: NA
j_gene: TRBJ1-2

CDR3aa: CASSFGTGVSEQYF
v_gene: TRBV27
abundance: NA
j_gene: TRBJ2-7

CDR3aa: CASSAGQGGSQPQHF
v_gene: TRBV19
abundance: NA
j_gene: TRBJ1-5

CDR3aa: CASSVDMNTEAFF
v_gene: TRBV9
abundance: NA
j_gene: TRBJ1-1

CDR3aa: CASRDTGAPYPIYGYTF
v_gene: TRBV11-2
abundance: NA
j_gene: TRBJ1-2

CDR3aa: CASSLVGQYQETQYF
v_gene: TRBV5-1
abundance: NA
j_gene: TRBJ2-5

CDR3aa: CASSPGRKGYEQYF
v_gene: TRBV18
abundance: NA
j_gene: TRBJ2-7

CDR3aa: CASSLVTSSYEQYF
v_gene: TRBV5-6
abundance: NA
j_gene: TRBJ2-7

CDR3aa: CASSPGLGEGNTIYF
v_gene: TRBV18
abundance: NA
j_gene: TRBJ1-3

CDR3aa: CASSQDARGPYEQYF
v_gene: TRBV4-1
abundance: NA
j_gene: TRBJ2-7

CDR3aa: CASSYDRVQPQHF
v_gene: TRBV6-5
abundance: NA
j_gene: TRBJ1-5

CDR3aa: CASSGSSTYNEQFF
v_gene: TRBV2
abundance: NA
j_gene: TRBJ2-1

CDR3aa: CAWSPGQPDTQYF
v_gene: TRBV30
abundance: NA
j_gene: TRBJ2-3

CDR3aa: CASSLRQETYNEQFF
v_gene: TRBV5-1
abundance: NA
j_gene: TRBJ2-1

CDR3aa: CASSYEGQVGENTEAFF
v_gene: TRBV6-7
abundance: few
j_gene: TRBJ1-1

CDR3aa: CASSPGTGFSTDTQYF
v_gene: TRBV5-1
abundance: NA
j_gene: TRBJ2-3

CDR3aa: CASSILGARTGELFF
v_gene: TRBV19
abundance: NA
j_gene: TRBJ2-2

CDR3aa: CASSFELGDTEAFF
v_gene: TRBV11-2
abundance: NA
j_gene: TRBJ1-1

CDR3aa: CASSEPGQAPWRYEQYF
v_gene: TRBV6-4
abundance: NA
j_gene: TRBJ2-7

CDR3aa: CASSDYWTGSYEQYF
v_gene: TRBV6-1
abundance: NA
j_gene: TRBJ2-7

CDR3aa: CASSLSGGSSYEQYF
v_gene: TRBV27
abundance: once
j_gene: TRBJ2-7

CDR3aa: CAGTTANTGELFF
v_gene: TRBV30
abundance: NA
j_gene: TRBJ2-2

CDR3aa: CASSEAQNTEAFF
v_gene: TRBV6-1
abundance: NA
j_gene: TRBJ1-1

CDR3aa: CASMRDRGTDTQYF
v_gene: TRBV27
abundance: NA
j_gene: TRBJ2-3

CDR3aa: CSVPDPGHGYTF
v_gene: TRBV29-1
abundance: NA
j_gene: TRBJ1-2

CDR3aa: CASSATSGGPNSSGELFF
v_gene: TRBV21-1
abundance: NA
j_gene: TRBJ2-2

CDR3aa: CASQDDPGRHSGNTIYF
v_gene: TRBV5-5
abundance: once
j_gene: TRBJ1-3

CDR3aa: CASTGVRGGTGLGIQYF
v_gene: TRBV19
abundance: NA
j_gene: TRBJ2-4

CDR3aa: CASSMSRDRDSRNTEAFF
v_gene: TRBV9
abundance: NA
j_gene: TRBJ1-1

CDR3aa: CASSLGPLSSYEQYF
v_gene: TRBV5-1
abundance: NA
j_gene: TRBJ2-7

CDR3aa: CASVQVGDEKLFF
v_gene: TRBV9
abundance: NA
j_gene: TRBJ1-4

CDR3aa: CASSQGEDRAAEAFF
v_gene: TRBV4-2
abundance: NA
j_gene: TRBJ1-1

CDR3aa: CASSLRQGALDEQYF
v_gene: TRBV5-4
abundance: NA
j_gene: NA

CDR3aa: CASSLGQGAIYGYTF
v_gene: TRBV5-1
abundance: NA
j_gene: TRBJ1-2